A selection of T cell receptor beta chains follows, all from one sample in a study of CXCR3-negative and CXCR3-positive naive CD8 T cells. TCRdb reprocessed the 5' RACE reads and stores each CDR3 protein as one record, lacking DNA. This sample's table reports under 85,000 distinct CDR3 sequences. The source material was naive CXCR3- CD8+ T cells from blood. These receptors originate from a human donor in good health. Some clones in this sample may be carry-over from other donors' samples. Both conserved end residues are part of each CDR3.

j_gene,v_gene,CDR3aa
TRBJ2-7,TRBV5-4,CASSWDFYEQYF
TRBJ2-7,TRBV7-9,CASSKASGHHNF
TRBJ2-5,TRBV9,CASSAGSSGIETQYF
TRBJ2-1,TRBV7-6,CASSPSPSYNEQFF
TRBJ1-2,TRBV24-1,CATSDGWDGYTF
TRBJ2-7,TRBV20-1,CSARDSAGASYEQYF
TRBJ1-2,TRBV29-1,CSVRIWTGDGGGYTF
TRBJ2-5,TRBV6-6,CASSHFVSQETQYF
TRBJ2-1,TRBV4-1,CASSQGGQGMGEQFF
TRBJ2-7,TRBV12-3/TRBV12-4,CASSFGGSYEQYF
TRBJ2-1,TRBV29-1,CSVLAGVSYNEQFF
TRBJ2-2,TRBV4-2,CASSQELGNTGELFF
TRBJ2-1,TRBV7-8,CASSLAKLAGGLYNEQFF
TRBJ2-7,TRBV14,CASSLLAGNSYEQYF
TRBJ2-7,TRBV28,CASSLWGPGEQYF
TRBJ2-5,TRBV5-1,CASSPYQETQYF
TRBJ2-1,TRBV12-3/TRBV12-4,CASSFPGVGNEQFF
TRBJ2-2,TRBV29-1,CSVEWGNTGELFF
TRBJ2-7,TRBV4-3,CASSQDYVTPAYEQYF
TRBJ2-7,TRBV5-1,CASSSGLARHEQYF
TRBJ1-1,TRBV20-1,CSADDRVNTEAFF
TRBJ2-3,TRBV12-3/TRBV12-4,CASRSGTGGFTDTQYF
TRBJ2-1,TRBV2,CASTIQTSGINEQFF
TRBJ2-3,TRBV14,CASSQDGWADTQYF
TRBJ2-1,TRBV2,CASRGLAAYNEQFF
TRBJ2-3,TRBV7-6,CASSPGLAGSADTQYF
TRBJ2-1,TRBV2,CASSADLSSYNEQFF
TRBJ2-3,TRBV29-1,CSVEGGEGATDTQYF
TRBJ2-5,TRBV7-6,CASSLAILAGGGQETQYF
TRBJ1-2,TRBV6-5,CASRPPGTGNGYTF
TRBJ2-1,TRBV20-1,CSARDPGSPKNEQFF
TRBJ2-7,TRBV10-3,CAISESYGVPHEQYF
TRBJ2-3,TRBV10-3,CASSSLAGGADTQYF